The rows below give T cell receptor beta chains drawn from one sample of a study of cytomegalovirus exposure and HLA in healthy donors. TCRdb's copy holds only in-frame clones and misses some; the assay was immunoSEQ multiplex PCR. The table shows fewer than 200,000 clones, with roughly 84% occurring only once. The sequencing input was PBMCs. The origin of the receptors is a girl aged 2-10 years in good health and CMV-seropositive. Each CDR3 is given with its conserved first and last residue. The D gene is left open where the match is weak. A clone size is listed for some rows: how often the clone was seen (once, few, many), or a class if it is expanded.

clone size,V gene,J gene,D gene,CDR3 protein,CDR3 DNA
once,TRBV27,TRBJ2-1,TRBD1,CASSLVEDREYNEQFF,TGTGCCAGCAGTTTGGTAGAGGACAGGGAGTACAATGAGCAGTTCTTC
.,TRBV25-1,TRBJ2-5,TRBD2,CASSRGGQETQYF,TGTGCCAGCAGTCGCGGGGGACAAGAGACCCAGTACTTC
.,TRBV30,TRBJ2-7,.,CAWSGGTSYEQYF,TGTGCCTGGAGTGGAGGCACATCCTACGAGCAGTACTTC
.,TRBV2,TRBJ2-3,.,CASLAVQGGNTQYF,TGTGCCAGCCTTGCCGTCCAGGGTGGGAATACGCAGTATTTT
.,TRBV6-5,TRBJ1-5,.,CASSLTLGAGNQPQHF,TGTGCCAGCAGTTTAACTCTAGGGGCGGGCAATCAGCCCCAGCATTTT
.,TRBV6-6,TRBJ1-2,TRBD1,CASSRDRSYGYTF,TGTGCCAGCAGCAGGGACAGATCCTATGGCTACACCTTC
.,TRBV5-6,TRBJ2-1,.,CASSFPDVRGNEQFF,TGTGCCAGCAGCTTTCCCGATGTTCGAGGCAATGAGCAGTTCTTC
.,TRBV9,TRBJ2-1,.,CASSADSLVWGEEYNEQFF,TGTGCCAGCAGCGCAGATTCTCTCGTCTGGGGAGAAGAGTACAATGAGCAGTTCTTC
.,TRBV6-5,TRBJ2-3,.,CASSDDQRADTQYF,TGTGCCAGCAGTGACGACCAACGGGCAGATACGCAGTATTTT
.,TRBV19,TRBJ2-7,TRBD1,CASSMGPRTGYPSSSYEQYF,TGTGCCAGTAGTATGGGGCCCAGGACAGGTTACCCTTCCAGCTCCTACGAGCAGTACTTC
.,TRBV18,TRBJ2-3,.,CASSPSQTNTDTQYF,TGTGCCAGCTCACCATCACAGACGAACACAGATACGCAGTATTTT
.,TRBV28,TRBJ2-7,.,CASSFFLVQLALSYEQYF,TGTGCCAGCAGTTTTTTCTTAGTGCAGCTAGCGTTATCCTACGAGCAGTACTTC
.,TRBV29-1,TRBJ2-7,.,CSVEDRGLGEQYF,TGCAGCGTTGAAGATCGAGGACTGGGCGAGCAGTACTTC
.,TRBV19,TRBJ1-5,TRBD1,CASDQPRQGDQPQHF,TGTGCCAGTGACCAACCTAGACAGGGCGATCAGCCCCAGCATTTT
.,TRBV27,TRBJ2-1,.,CASSLKVADDEQFF,TGTGCCAGCAGTTTAAAGGTAGCCGACGATGAGCAGTTCTTC
.,TRBV2,TRBJ2-7,.,CASSENRYEQYF,TGTGCCAGCAGTGAAAATCGGTACGAGCAGTACTTC
.,TRBV5-6,TRBJ1-1,.,CASSLSREAFF,TGTGCCAGCAGCTTGTCCAGAGAAGCTTTCTTT
.,TRBV6-1,TRBJ2-7,.,CASSGGTQGIQPYEQYF,TGTGCCAGCAGTGGGGGAACGCAGGGGATTCAGCCCTACGAGCAGTACTTC
.,TRBV2,TRBJ1-1,TRBD1,CASSPRTGIGSSSTEAFF,TGTGCCAGCAGCCCACGGACAGGGATCGGCAGTTCGAGCACTGAAGCTTTCTTT
.,TRBV7-2,TRBJ1-3,.,CASSSGGGNTIYF,TGTGCCAGCAGCTCGGGGGGTGGAAACACCATATATTTT
.,TRBV9,TRBJ2-3,TRBD2,CASSVESSGTTDTQYF,TGTGCCAGCAGCGTAGAATCGAGCGGGACCACAGATACGCAGTATTTT
.,TRBV5-1,TRBJ2-7,TRBD1,CASSLEGQGIEEQYF,TGCGCCAGCAGCTTGGAGGGACAGGGGATAGAGGAGCAGTACTTC
.,TRBV20-1,TRBJ2-7,.,CSAIVSGFRQF,TGCAGTGCTATAGTTTCCGGGTTTCGACAGTTC
.,TRBV6-1,TRBJ2-1,.,CASRGRDHYEQFF,TGTGCCAGTAGAGGCAGGGATCACTATGAGCAGTTCTTC
.,TRBV10-3,TRBJ2-4,TRBD2,CAISESTGGGTTIQYF,TGTGCCATCAGTGAGTCGACGGGAGGGGGTACGACCATTCAGTACTTC
.,TRBV5-4,TRBJ2-7,TRBD1,CASSSGGMYEQYF,TGTGCCAGCAGCTCAGGGGGTATGTACGAGCAGTACTTC
.,TRBV19,TRBJ2-4,.,CASSPTGRTLAKNIQYF,TGTGCCAGTAGTCCGACAGGCCGCACACTAGCCAAAAACATTCAGTACTTC
.,TRBV19,TRBJ1-1,.,CASSIVAGAEAFF,TGTGCCAGTAGTATAGTGGCAGGCGCTGAAGCTTTCTTT
.,TRBV5-4,TRBJ2-6,.,CASSLRGSSSGANVLTF,TGTGCCAGCAGCTTGAGAGGAAGCAGCTCTGGGGCCAACGTCCTGACTTTC
.,TRBV27,TRBJ2-1,.,CASRVASSNEQFF,TGTGCCAGCAGGGTAGCCTCATCCAATGAGCAGTTCTTC
few,TRBV6-1,TRBJ2-3,.,CASRLRTEPDTQYF,TGTGCCAGCAGGCTACGAACTGAGCCAGATACGCAGTATTTT
.,TRBV11-2,TRBJ2-7,TRBD1,CASSFYPGQGNEQYF,TGTGCCAGCAGCTTTTATCCGGGACAGGGGAACGAGCAGTACTTC
.,TRBV2,TRBJ2-7,TRBD2,CASTRTGLAVSYEQYF,TGTGCCAGCACGAGAACCGGACTAGCCGTAAGCTACGAGCAGTACTTC
.,TRBV4-1,TRBJ2-1,.,CASSQDPMNSYNEQFF,TGCGCCAGCAGCCAAGATCCTATGAACTCATACAATGAGCAGTTCTTC
.,TRBV14,TRBJ1-2,TRBD1,CASSRAGTGGYGYTF,TGTGCCAGCAGCCGAGCAGGGACAGGGGGCTATGGCTACACCTTC
.,TRBV27,TRBJ1-4,TRBD1,CASRNEDRGRNEKLFF,TGTGCCAGCAGGAACGAGGACAGGGGCCGTAATGAAAAACTGTTTTTT
once,TRBV4-2,TRBJ2-1,.,CASSQETRDRDEQFF,TGTGCCAGCAGCCAAGAGACCCGGGATAGGGATGAGCAGTTCTTC
few,TRBV4-1,TRBJ2-7,TRBD2,CASSQDANSGGARDYEQYF,TGCGCCAGCAGCCAAGATGCAAATAGCGGGGGCGCGAGGGACTACGAGCAGTACTTC
.,TRBV4-1,TRBJ2-2,TRBD2,CASSQPLLLRELAGELFF,TGCGCCAGCAGCCAACCCCTTCTCTTGCGGGAGCTCGCCGGGGAGCTGTTTTTT
.,TRBV9,TRBJ2-1,TRBD1,CASSSAGTGMNEQFF,TGTGCCAGCAGCAGCGCCGGGACAGGGATGAATGAGCAGTTCTTC
.,TRBV25-1,TRBJ2-7,.,CASSEAGARGVYEQYF,TGTGCCAGCAGTGAAGCAGGGGCGAGGGGCGTTTACGAGCAGTACTTC
.,TRBV27,TRBJ1-2,TRBD1,CATAQTGDYGYTF,TGTGCCACCGCCCAAACAGGGGACTATGGCTACACCTTC
once,TRBV5-1,TRBJ1-2,TRBD1,CASSLGTGGNYGYTF,TGCGCCAGCAGCTTGGGTACAGGGGGCAACTATGGCTACACCTTC